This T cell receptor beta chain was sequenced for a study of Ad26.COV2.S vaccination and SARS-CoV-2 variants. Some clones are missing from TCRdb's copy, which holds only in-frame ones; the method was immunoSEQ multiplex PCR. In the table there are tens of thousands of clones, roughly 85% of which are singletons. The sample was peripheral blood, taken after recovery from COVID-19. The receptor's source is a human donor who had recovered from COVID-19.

The CDR3 reads CASSLGLAGVYEQYF. The CDR3 region has the DNA TGTGCCAGCAGTTTAGGACTAGCGGGAGTCTACGAGCAGTACTTC. V is TRBV6-5 and J is TRBJ2-7, with 13 positions matching TRBD2. This CDR3 comprises 15 residues. J gave up 3 bases and V 4 bases, and 3 bases lay outside the gene matches. Germline lookup yields CDR1 MNHEY and CDR2 SVGAGI.